The clone carrying this T cell receptor beta chain occurred once. These data are taken from a study of blood T cell repertoires in COVID-19. The CDR3 is 17 amino acids. The germline V and J ends were trimmed by 2 bases and 0 bases, with 15 bases remaining between them. Germline-derived CDR1 and CDR2 are ENHRY and SYGVKD. In the source study's methods: Amplification of reference gene primers was used by the study to estimate nucleated cell counts. Data came from immunoSEQ multiplex PCR; TCRdb stores just in-frame clones and leaves some out. V, J and clone size are taken as reported in that table, and D and trimming were inferred from the DNA itself. This repertoire shows some 99,000 clones, roughly 88% found once; its top ten account for less than 8%.

The receptor's source is a woman older than 75 with active or convalescent COVID-19. Sequenced: peripheral blood. J is TRBJ2-3 and V is TRBV10-3; no firm D call. In DNA, the CDR3 is TGTGCCATCAGTGAGGCCGACTCTATAGCAAGCACAGATACGCAGTATTTT. It is translated as CAISEADSIASTDTQYF.